This T cell receptor (beta chain) came from a study of shared clonotypes between healthy human individuals. Findings and limits, study-wide: Researchers sampled blood only, noting tissue repertoires likely differ. Among donors, sharing of clonotypes was expected to be affected by sequencing depth.

CD8 memory combined CD45RO+ cells with CCR7-negative CD45RA+ TemRA cells. A note on this clone: Its antigen is undetermined.

CDR3 length: 16 amino acids. Germline loops: CDR1 MNHEY, CDR2 SVGAGI. The V segment lost 2 bases and the J segment 4 bases; nucleotides outside the gene matches: 8. Genomic DNA of every subset was divided equally among multiple immunoSEQ plates. This table comes from immunoSEQ multiplex PCR, and its TCRdb copy is limited to in-frame clones, with some not included. The repertoire holds around 690,000 clones, with about nine tenths as singletons. The clonotype comes from a man between 18 and 35 years old in good health. Some clones in this sample may be carry-over from other donors' samples. The chain uses TRBV6-5 and TRBJ1-2; 9 bases line up with TRBD1. The sample was memory CD8+ T cells from PBMCs. The subset: CD45RO+ cells pooled with CCR7-negative TemRA cells. The chain's CDR3 is CASSYGGDRVTYGYTF. The CDR3 bases are TGTGCCAGCAGTTACGGCGGGGACAGGGTGACCTATGGCTACACCTTC.